These 30 T cell receptor beta chains came from one sample sequenced in a study of cytotoxic CD8 clonotypes in ibrutinib-treated CLL. Sequencing was performed with immunoSEQ multiplex PCR; in TCRdb, only in-frame clones are kept and a portion is missing. The top ten clones hold around 2% of a sample with about 160,000 clones, about four fifths of them seen once. The starting material was PBMCs, obtained after 12 months of ibrutinib treatment. The receptors were sampled from a human donor with chronic lymphocytic leukemia.

CDR3 residues: CARPWPAQSTDTQYF. For the CDR3, the DNA is TGTGCCAGACCTTGGCCGGCCCAATCCACAGATACGCAGTATTTT. V is TRBV19 and J is TRBJ2-3; D not resolved. CDR1 is LNHDA and CDR2 is SQIVND in the germline V gene (reference sequence). The CDR3 is made up of 15 amino acids. The V and J ends lost 9 bases and 2 bases respectively, with 18 bases between them.

V usage is TRBV5-5 and J usage is TRBJ2-7; 9 bases are shared with TRBD1. CDR3 length equals 15 residues. The junction had 4 bases not matched to a gene; V was cut back by 1 base and J by 2 bases. Looked up from germline, CDR1 is SGHKS and CDR2 is YYEKEE (reference sequence). Written as DNA, the CDR3 is TGTGCCAGCAGCTTGCTACGGACAGGGGCCTACGAGCAGTACTTC. Translating it yields CASSLLRTGAYEQYF. Using reference TRBV5-5 and TRBJ2-7 for the parts outside the CDR3, the full variable domain is DAGVTQSPTHLIKTRGQQVTLRCSPISGHKSVSWYQQVLGQGPQFIFQYYEKEERGRGNFPDRFSARQFPNYSSELNVNALLLGDSALYLCASSLLRTGAYEQYFGPGTRLTVT.

The chain uses TRBV28 and TRBJ2-1; TRBD2 matches at 12 bases. V lost 8 bases to trimming and J lost 9 bases; unmatched junction nucleotides: 5. The CDR3 covers 13 residues. Germline lookup yields CDR1 MDHEN and CDR2 SYDVKM. The CDR3 spells CASRLAGEREQFF. DNA of the CDR3: TGTGCCAGCCGACTAGCGGGAGAACGTGAGCAGTTCTTC. Full variable domain (missing parts from reference TRBV28 and TRBJ2-1): DVKVTQSSRYLVKRTGEKVFLECVQDMDHENMFWYRQDPGLGLRLIYFSYDVKMKEKGDIPEGYSVSREKKERFSLILESASTNQTSMYLCASRLAGEREQFFGPGTRLTVL.

The chain recombines TRBV6-1 with TRBJ2-7; 9 bases align to TRBD2. Germline lookup yields CDR1 MNHNS and CDR2 SASEGT. The CDR3 has 13 amino acids. After removal of 11 bases from V and 0 bases from J, the junction contained 5 bases not matched to a gene. CDR3: CAGQTSGSYEQYF. The CDR3 DNA sequence: TGTGCCGGCCAGACTAGCGGCTCCTACGAGCAGTACTTC.

Here the CDR3 reads CASSLEFSGANVLTF. The CDR3 DNA reads TGTGCCAGCAGCCTGGAGTTCTCTGGGGCCAACGTCCTGACTTTC. The rearrangement joins TRBV27 to TRBJ2-6; D call uncertain. CDR3 size: 15 residues. Germline V lookup: CDR1 MNHEY, CDR2 SMNVEV (reference sequence). Trimming removed 6 bases at V and 0 bases at J, with 9 bases between.

The chain combines TRBV19 with TRBJ2-3; D remains unclear. V lost 9 bases to trimming and J lost 6 bases, with 13 bases between them. Germline V gene sequence: CDR1 LNHDA, CDR2 SQIVND (reference sequence). This CDR3 contains 12 residues. The CDR3: CASSRTSDTQYF. CDR3 in DNA: TGTGCCAGCTCCCGGACCTCTGATACGCAGTATTTT.

V usage is TRBV19 and J usage is TRBJ2-7; D ambiguous. The CDR3 extends over 13 amino acids. V was pared by 5 bases and J by 2 bases, with 10 bases between. CDR1 LNHDA and CDR2 SQIVND come from the germline V gene (reference sequence). In nucleotides, the CDR3 is TGTGCCAGTAGTCGATTCGACACCTACGAGCAGTACTTC. Amino acid sequence: CASSRFDTYEQYF.

This chain links TRBV2 with TRBJ2-4; possible D gene TRBD2, 5 bases. V gave up 0 bases and J gave up 3 bases, with 12 bases separating them. Germline lookup yields CDR1 SNHLY and CDR2 FYNNEI. This CDR3 contains 16 residues. The CDR3 bases are TGTGCCAGCAGTGAAGCCGGACTGGAGATCAAAAACATTCAGTACTTC. Translated, it gives CASSEAGLEIKNIQYF. Full variable domain (outside the CDR3, taken from reference TRBV2 and TRBJ2-4): EPEVTQTPSHQVTQMGQEVILRCVPISNHLYFYWYRQILGQKVEFLVSFYNNEISEKSEIFDDQFSVERPDGSNFTLKIRSTKLEDSAMYFCASSEAGLEIKNIQYFGAGTRLSVL.

V usage is TRBV7-3 and J usage is TRBJ2-7, with unresolved D. Trimming left V 2 bases short and J 0 bases short, with 8 bases between. Germline lookup yields CDR1 SGHTA and CDR2 FQGTGA. The CDR3 spans 14 residues. Written as DNA, the CDR3 is TGTGCCAGCAGCTTAGTAGGTAGCTCCTACGAGCAGTACTTC. This sequence encodes CASSLVGSSYEQYF.

V usage is TRBV28 and J usage is TRBJ2-5, with D perhaps given as TRBD1 or TRBD2 (5 bases each). This CDR3 comprises 15 residues. Looked up from germline, CDR1 is MDHEN and CDR2 is SYDVKM. Trimming shortened V by 2 bases and J by 5 bases, and 15 bases separated the two germline ends. Written as DNA, the CDR3 is TGTGCCAGCAGTTTAGTAAGGCCCGGGGCCGAGACCCAGTACTTC. The encoded protein is CASSLVRPGAETQYF. Full variable domain (remainder filled in from reference TRBV28 and TRBJ2-5): DVKVTQSSRYLVKRTGEKVFLECVQDMDHENMFWYRQDPGLGLRLIYFSYDVKMKEKGDIPEGYSVSREKKERFSLILESASTNQTSMYLCASSLVRPGAETQYFGPGTRLLVL.

This chain connects TRBV11-2 to TRBJ2-4; 8 bases are a match to TRBD1. Germline trimming cut 0 bases from V and 15 bases from J; bases unmatched to any gene: 13. The germline CDR1 and CDR2 sequences are SGHAT and FQNNGV. The CDR3 length is 15 residues. The CDR3 loop is CASSLERGNRGSLYF. DNA for the CDR3: TGTGCCAGCAGCTTAGAGAGGGGAAACAGGGGGTCACTGTACTTC. Variable domain in full (rest from reference TRBV11-2 and TRBJ2-4): EAGVAQSPRYKIIEKRQSVAFWCNPISGHATLYWYQQILGQGPKLLIQFQNNGVVDDSQLPKDRFSAERLKGVDSTLKIQPAKLEDSAVYLCASSLERGNRGSLYFGAGTRLSVL.

The rearrangement uses TRBV6-5 and TRBJ2-7; D is perhaps TRBD2 (5 bases). Trimming left V 5 bases short and J 1 base short, with 15 bases between. CDR3 length equals 15 residues. Germline lookup yields CDR1 MNHEY and CDR2 SVGAGI. CDR3 nucleotide sequence: TGTGCCAGCAGTCCTCAGGAAGGAGGTTCCTACGAGCAGTACTTC. Its translation is CASSPQEGGSYEQYF.

This clone was counted a single time. CDR3 in amino acids: CASSLKGGTEAFF. Here the CDR3 DNA reads TGTGCCAGCAGCTTGAAGGGGGGCACTGAAGCTTTCTTT. The rearrangement uses TRBV7-9 and TRBJ1-1; a possible D gene is TRBD1 (6 bases). The ends were cut back, 3 bases at V and 4 bases at J, with 9 bases in the middle. Germline CDR1 SEHNR, CDR2 FQNEAQ (reference sequence). The CDR3 consists of 13 residues.

The chain couples TRBV4-3 to TRBJ2-5, with 8 bases identical to TRBD2. J lost 2 bases, V lost 4 bases, and 6 bases had no gene match. Germline CDR1 and CDR2: LGHNA and YSLEER. This CDR3 is 15 amino acids long. This chain's CDR3 is CASSRLLAAQETQYF. In nucleotides, the CDR3 is TGCGCCAGCAGCCGGCTACTAGCGGCTCAAGAGACCCAGTACTTC.

The genes are TRBV29-1 and TRBJ2-1; D is uncertain. The CDR3 runs 12 residues. V gave up 4 bases and J gave up 9 bases, with 13 bases separating them. Germline V gene data show CDR1 as SQVTM and CDR2 as ANQGSEA. CDR3 in DNA: TGCAGCGTTGTGGGGTTCAAGGGTGAGCAGTTCTTC. Amino acid sequence: CSVVGFKGEQFF.

This clone was counted once. A read error may account for a junction end that differs from germline. The chain carries TRBV7-2 and TRBJ1-1; possible D gene TRBD1, 6 bases. Germline V CDR1 and CDR2: SGHTA, FQGNSA. This CDR3 contains 13 residues. DNA of the CDR3: TGCGCCAGCAGCCGACTACAGGGTACTGAAGCTTTCTTT. Its protein product is CASSRLQGTEAFF.

CDR3 protein: CAIKLAGGAEEQYF. The CDR3 coding sequence is TGTGCCATCAAACTAGCGGGGGGAGCAGAAGAGCAGTACTTC. The gene calls are TRBV10-3 and TRBJ2-7, with 12 bases aligning to TRBD2. This CDR3 comprises 14 residues. V lost 7 bases to trimming and J lost 7 bases; unmatched junction nucleotides: 8. Germline CDR1 ENHRY, CDR2 SYGVKD.

The V gene is TRBV5-6, the J gene TRBJ2-2, with D unclear. Per germline, CDR1 SGHDT and CDR2 YYEEEE. The CDR3 is 12 amino acids. Trimming took off 0 bases at V and 6 bases at J, with 3 bases between the two ends. This CDR3 is CASSLAPGELFF. The CDR3 DNA follows: TGTGCCAGCAGCTTGGCCCCCGGGGAGCTGTTTTTT.

The V and J genes are TRBV25-1 and TRBJ2-2; D uncertain. Germline V gives CDR1 MGHDK, CDR2 SYGVNS. CDR3 size: 15 residues. V lost 2 bases and J 0 bases, leaving 7 bases between the germline ends. The CDR3 protein is CASSEVQTNTGELFF. CDR3 DNA: TGTGCCAGCAGTGAAGTACAGACGAACACCGGGGAGCTGTTTTTT.

The chain couples TRBV29-1 to TRBJ1-2, with 7 bases lining up with TRBD1. Germline assignment: CDR1 SQVTM and CDR2 ANQGSEA. The CDR3 is 15 residues long. V lost 6 bases, J lost 1 base, and 11 bases stayed unmatched. The CDR3 DNA reads as TGCAGCGTAGGACAGGATGCCCTTTTTAACTATGGCTACACCTTC. Protein sequence: CSVGQDALFNYGYTF.

This clone appeared once. The chain's CDR3 is CASSPGTGAQPQHF. CDR3 bases: TGTGCCAGCAGTCCCGGGACAGGGGCTCAGCCCCAGCATTTT. The chain links TRBV28 to TRBJ1-5; 10 bases are a match to TRBD1. Germline V lookup: CDR1 MDHEN, CDR2 SYDVKM. The V segment lost 5 bases and the J segment 6 bases; nucleotides outside the gene matches: 4. The length of the CDR3 is 14 residues. Variable domain in full (rest from reference TRBV28 and TRBJ1-5): DVKVTQSSRYLVKRTGEKVFLECVQDMDHENMFWYRQDPGLGLRLIYFSYDVKMKEKGDIPEGYSVSREKKERFSLILESASTNQTSMYLCASSPGTGAQPQHFGDGTRLSIL.

About this clone itself: The same CDR3 also results from other DNA sequences found in this sample. This chain connects TRBV5-1 to TRBJ2-7; D might be TRBD1 (6 bases). V was cut by 3 bases and J by 0 bases, with 10 bases left in between. Germline CDR1 SGHRS, CDR2 YFSETQ. The CDR3 runs to 14 residues. This chain's CDR3 is CASSSTGSSYEQYF. The CDR3 DNA sequence: TGCGCCAGCAGCTCGACAGGAAGCTCCTACGAGCAGTACTTC. Combining the CDR3 with reference TRBV5-1 and TRBJ2-7 gives the whole variable domain KAGVTQTPRYLIKTRGQQVTLSCSPISGHRSVSWYQQTPGQGLQFLFEYFSETQRNKGNFPGRFSGRQFSNSRSEMNVSTLELGDSALYLCASSSTGSSYEQYFGPGTRLTVT.

The genes are TRBV16 and TRBJ1-4; 7 bases agree with TRBD1. The CDR3 extends over 16 amino acids. Per germline, CDR1 KGHSY and CDR2 FQNENV. Trimming cost V 8 bases and J 0 bases; bases outside gene matches: 9. CDR3 nucleotides: TGTGCCAGCCGAACCGGGACAGTGTCAACTAATGAAAAACTGTTTTTT. Its protein product is CASRTGTVSTNEKLFF.

The V gene is TRBV4-1, the J gene TRBJ2-7; TRBD2 might be the D (6 bases). This CDR3 region has 17 residues. CDR1 is MGHRA and CDR2 is YSYEKL in the germline V gene. V lost 7 bases and J 0 bases, leaving 22 bases between the germline ends. Here the CDR3 DNA reads TGCGCCAGCACCCCCAACAGACTAGGCGTTTCCTCCTACGAGCAGTACTTC. Protein: CASTPNRLGVSSYEQYF.

The chain employs TRBV11-2 and TRBJ2-7; 11 positions agree with TRBD1. Germline-derived CDR1 and CDR2 are SGHAT and FQNNGV. There are 15 residues in the CDR3. Unmatched junction bases numbered 5, after V lost 5 bases and J lost 2 bases. For the CDR3, the DNA is TGTGCCAGCAGCCACCGGGACAGGGGGGCCTACGAGCAGTACTTC. It yields the protein CASSHRDRGAYEQYF. The full variable domain, rest sourced from reference TRBV11-2 and TRBJ2-7, is EAGVAQSPRYKIIEKRQSVAFWCNPISGHATLYWYQQILGQGPKLLIQFQNNGVVDDSQLPKDRFSAERLKGVDSTLKIQPAKLEDSAVYLCASSHRDRGAYEQYFGPGTRLTVT.

V is TRBV29-1 and J is TRBJ2-3; TRBD1 matches 8 bases. Trimming at V came to 8 bases and at J to 3 bases, leaving 7 bases not matched to a gene. The CDR3 runs to 13 residues. Germline lookup yields CDR1 SQVTM and CDR2 ANQGSEA. DNA of the CDR3: TGCAGCCCGGACAGGGTGGGTACAGATACGCAGTATTTT. Encoded protein: CSPDRVGTDTQYF.

The chain uses TRBV16 and TRBJ1-4; 9 bases match TRBD1. Trimming took 9 bases from V and 11 from J; bases not matched to a gene: 13. Germline CDR1 is KGHSY and CDR2 is FQNENV. CDR3 size: 14 residues. The CDR3 DNA is TGTGCCAGAAGAACCGGGACAGGGTCGATTAAACTGTTTTTT. Its translation is CARRTGTGSIKLFF.

The rearrangement joins TRBV5-1 to TRBJ1-3; D unresolved. Germline CDR1 reads SGHRS; CDR2 reads YFSETQ. The length of the CDR3 is 15 residues. Deletions cut 0 bases from V and 2 bases from J, with 9 bases between. The DNA of the CDR3 is TGCGCCAGCAGCTTGGAAGGAGGGACTGGAAACACCATATATTTT. Its translation: CASSLEGGTGNTIYF.

The chain carries TRBV27 and TRBJ1-1, with a possible D match to TRBD1 (6 bases). Germline V gene sequence: CDR1 MNHEY, CDR2 SMNVEV (reference sequence). The CDR3 loop spans 14 amino acids. The V end was cut by 1 base, the J end by 4 bases, with 10 bases between. CDR3 sequence: CASSLLGGPTEAFF. The CDR3 nucleotides read TGTGCCAGCAGTTTATTAGGGGGGCCCACTGAAGCTTTCTTT.

The chain combines TRBV7-2 with TRBJ1-5; D is unclear. Between the trimmed V and J ends, which lost 3 bases and 0 bases, there was a span of 9 bases. The CDR3 totals 15 residues. The germline V gene has CDR1 SGHTA and CDR2 FQGNSA. CDR3 nucleotides: TGTGCCAGCAGCTTGTGGGTCCATAGCAATCAGCCCCAGCATTTT. It specifies CASSLWVHSNQPQHF.